This T cell receptor (beta chain) emerged from a study of blood T cell repertoires in COVID-19. Study details: Nucleic acid was either cDNA or gDNA, and it came from T cells, B-cell-depleted T cells, or PBMCs.

V lost 6 bases to trimming and J lost 0 bases, with 11 bases between them. This CDR3 region has 13 residues. Germline CDR1 and CDR2: GTSNPN and SVGIG (reference sequence). As handled by the study authors: How many nucleated cells were present was estimated from reference gene primer amplification. TCRdb's copy holds only in-frame clones and misses some; the assay was immunoSEQ multiplex PCR. V and J calls and clone size are copied from that table; D and trimming were computed from the DNA. The sample carries 200,000 to 300,000 clones, 70% to 90% recorded once. The origin of this receptor is a woman between 35 and 50 years old with acute or convalescent COVID-19. The material sequenced was peripheral blood. This rearrangement joins TRBV30 to TRBJ1-1; TRBD1 is a possible D gene (6 bases). The CDR3 spells CACNRALNTEAFF. The CDR3 DNA reads as TGTGCCTGCAACAGGGCCTTGAACACTGAAGCTTTCTTT.